This T cell receptor (beta chain) was profiled in a study of T cell repertoires in cytomegalovirus infection. Points from the study as a whole: Carriers of CMV and the relevant HLA type were discriminated by public TCR beta frequency.

Of note for this clonotype: Its matching antigen is unknown.

TCRdb analysed the reads with MiXCR anew, one entry per CDR3 protein. The sample includes about 220,000 distinct CDR3 sequences, 35% to 40% of them seen just once. The CDR3 extends over 13 amino acids. V was shortened by 0 bases and J by 1 base, with 3 bases between the two germline ends. Germline CDR1 and CDR2: SGHVS and FNYEAQ. This sequence originates from a human donor in good health (CMV status not recorded). Some clones in this sample may be carry-over from other donors' samples. The starting material was CD8+ T cells from cultured PBMCs, obtained from culture after CMV antigen stimulation. The rearrangement uses TRBV7-6 and TRBJ1-1; the D is unclear. The DNA for the CDR3 is TGTGCCAGCAGCTTAGCCAGGAACACTGAAGCTTTCTTT. Amino acid sequence: CASSLARNTEAFF.